The rows below give T cell receptor beta chains drawn from one sample of a study of OX40 agonist ivuxolimab in advanced cancers. Assay used: immunoSEQ multiplex PCR; TCRdb lists only in-frame clones, some missing. The sample shows tens of thousands of clones, 86% of them seen only once. Sequenced material: CD4+ or CD8+ T cells sorted from blood, taken in a trial of the OX40 agonist ivuxolimab. Receptors originate from an adult with an advanced solid tumor such as melanoma, head and neck, liver or kidney cancer. The CDR3 runs from the conserved cysteine through the conserved F or W. The order of the fields is V gene, clone size, D gene, J gene, CDR3 DNA, CDR3 protein. A D gene is named only where the DNA matches it firmly. Clone size is not always given. Where it is, it says once, few, many or a class for expanded clones.

V gene: TRBV6-5
clone size: -
D gene: -
J gene: TRBJ2-1
CDR3 DNA: TGTGCCAGCAAGAGACCTCAGGGTGGCGACAATGAGCAGTTCTTC
CDR3 protein: CASKRPQGGDNEQFF

V gene: TRBV7-2
clone size: -
D gene: -
J gene: TRBJ2-4
CDR3 DNA: TGTGCCAGCAGCTTATATAGGGCGAGCATTCAGTACTTC
CDR3 protein: CASSLYRASIQYF

V gene: TRBV30
clone size: -
D gene: -
J gene: TRBJ1-6
CDR3 DNA: TGTGCCTGGAGTTTGCCAGGGGTAAATAATTCACCCCTCCACTTT
CDR3 protein: CAWSLPGVNNSPLHF

V gene: TRBV7-2
clone size: -
D gene: -
J gene: TRBJ1-2
CDR3 DNA: TGTGCCAGCAGCTTAAAAGGGGCGGCCGACACCTTC
CDR3 protein: CASSLKGAADTF

V gene: TRBV11-2
clone size: -
D gene: -
J gene: TRBJ2-3
CDR3 DNA: TGTGCCAGCAGCTTAACTGAGGGATCCCTAGGAGATACGCAGTATTTT
CDR3 protein: CASSLTEGSLGDTQYF

V gene: TRBV27
clone size: once
D gene: -
J gene: TRBJ2-2
CDR3 DNA: TGTGCCAGCAGTAAAACCGGGACGCTGAACACCGGGGAGCTGTTTTTT
CDR3 protein: CASSKTGTLNTGELFF

V gene: TRBV11-3
clone size: -
D gene: -
J gene: TRBJ2-5
CDR3 DNA: TGTGCCAGCAGCTCTAACGGAGAGACCCAGTACTTC
CDR3 protein: CASSSNGETQYF

V gene: TRBV11-3
clone size: -
D gene: TRBD1
J gene: TRBJ1-2
CDR3 DNA: TGTGCCAGCAGCCAGGCAGGGGGCCTCCTAGACTATGGCTACACCTTC
CDR3 protein: CASSQAGGLLDYGYTF

V gene: TRBV20-1
clone size: -
D gene: -
J gene: TRBJ1-1
CDR3 DNA: TGCAGGGGCGGAGGGATGGCTGAAGCTTTCTTT
CDR3 protein: CRGGGMAEAFF

V gene: TRBV12-5
clone size: -
D gene: -
J gene: TRBJ2-3
CDR3 DNA: TGTGCTAGTGGTTTGGTACTCGGGGGCCCTGCAGATACGCAGTATTTT
CDR3 protein: CASGLVLGGPADTQYF

V gene: TRBV4-1
clone size: -
D gene: -
J gene: TRBJ2-7
CDR3 DNA: TGCGCCAGCAGCCTATCCCTCGCTCTGCCTTACGAGCAGTACTTC
CDR3 protein: CASSLSLALPYEQYF

V gene: TRBV5-1
clone size: few
D gene: TRBD1
J gene: TRBJ2-2
CDR3 DNA: TGCGCCAGCAGCTTCGGGACAGCGAACACCGGGGAGCTGTTTTTT
CDR3 protein: CASSFGTANTGELFF

V gene: TRBV25-1
clone size: -
D gene: -
J gene: TRBJ1-2
CDR3 DNA: TGTGCCAGCAGTGAACTGGACAGCAACTATGGCTACACCTTC
CDR3 protein: CASSELDSNYGYTF

V gene: TRBV15
clone size: -
D gene: TRBD1
J gene: TRBJ2-2
CDR3 DNA: TGTGCCACCAGCAGAGATGCAGGGGGCATCGGGGAGCTGTTTTTT
CDR3 protein: CATSRDAGGIGELFF

V gene: TRBV7-2
clone size: once
D gene: TRBD2
J gene: TRBJ2-7
CDR3 DNA: TGTGCCAGCAGCTCATCACTAGCGGGGGCCCCTAGCGAGCAGTACTTC
CDR3 protein: CASSSSLAGAPSEQYF

V gene: TRBV18
clone size: -
D gene: -
J gene: TRBJ1-2
CDR3 DNA: TGTGCCAGCTCACGGCAGACTGACATCTATGGCTACACCTTC
CDR3 protein: CASSRQTDIYGYTF

V gene: TRBV27
clone size: -
D gene: -
J gene: TRBJ1-1
CDR3 DNA: TGTGCCAGCAGTCCGAACCACTTGAACACTGAAGCTTTCTTT
CDR3 protein: CASSPNHLNTEAFF

V gene: TRBV4-3
clone size: -
D gene: -
J gene: TRBJ1-5
CDR3 DNA: TGCGCCAGCAGCCAAGATGCCGGGCGTGGGGGTCAGCCCCAGCATTTT
CDR3 protein: CASSQDAGRGGQPQHF

V gene: TRBV29-1
clone size: -
D gene: -
J gene: TRBJ2-3
CDR3 DNA: TGCAGCGTTGAGGGGGCAGGGCAGGATACGCAGTATTTT
CDR3 protein: CSVEGAGQDTQYF

V gene: TRBV9
clone size: -
D gene: -
J gene: TRBJ2-1
CDR3 DNA: TGTGCCAGCAGCGTAGTAAGTACAGGGAAAAATGAGCAGTTCTTC
CDR3 protein: CASSVVSTGKNEQFF

V gene: TRBV5-1
clone size: once
D gene: -
J gene: TRBJ1-1
CDR3 DNA: TGCGCCAGCGGGCCCTCCCCTGGACAGAACACTGAAGCTTTCTTT
CDR3 protein: CASGPSPGQNTEAFF

V gene: TRBV4-3
clone size: -
D gene: -
J gene: TRBJ2-2
CDR3 DNA: TGCGCCAGCAGCCAAGATCCCCCCGGGACGCTGAACACCGGGGAGCTGTTTTTT
CDR3 protein: CASSQDPPGTLNTGELFF

V gene: TRBV27
clone size: -
D gene: -
J gene: TRBJ1-5
CDR3 DNA: TGTGCCAGCAGTTTCCAACAGGGTCGGCATCAGCCCCAGCATTTT
CDR3 protein: CASSFQQGRHQPQHF

V gene: TRBV5-6
clone size: -
D gene: -
J gene: TRBJ1-4
CDR3 DNA: TGTGCCAGCAGCTTGTTCGGGGGACGGGTAAATCCTGAAAAACTGTTTTTT
CDR3 protein: CASSLFGGRVNPEKLFF

V gene: TRBV6-5
clone size: -
D gene: -
J gene: TRBJ2-5
CDR3 DNA: TGTGCCAGCACTAAGTCGAGCCCCGAGTGGGAGACCCAGTACTTC
CDR3 protein: CASTKSSPEWETQYF

V gene: TRBV7-2
clone size: -
D gene: -
J gene: TRBJ2-1
CDR3 DNA: TGTGCCAGCAGCTTAAATACAGCCGCCTACAATGAGCAGTTCTTC
CDR3 protein: CASSLNTAAYNEQFF

V gene: TRBV6-5
clone size: -
D gene: -
J gene: TRBJ2-3
CDR3 DNA: TGTGCCAGCAGTTCCCTGGTCGAAGGAAAAAATACGCAGTATTTT
CDR3 protein: CASSSLVEGKNTQYF

V gene: TRBV11-3
clone size: -
D gene: -
J gene: TRBJ2-7
CDR3 DNA: TGTGCCAGCAGCTTAGATCCTGGGGCCGAGCAGTACTTC
CDR3 protein: CASSLDPGAEQYF

V gene: TRBV7-2
clone size: -
D gene: TRBD1
J gene: TRBJ1-2
CDR3 DNA: TGTGCCAGCAGCCGACCGGGACAGGGGGCCTTTAACTATGGCTACACCTTC
CDR3 protein: CASSRPGQGAFNYGYTF

V gene: TRBV2
clone size: -
D gene: -
J gene: TRBJ1-4
CDR3 DNA: TGTGCCAGCAGCCCCATGGGGTCAACTAATGAAAAACTGTTTTTT
CDR3 protein: CASSPMGSTNEKLFF

V gene: TRBV4-1
clone size: -
D gene: TRBD1
J gene: TRBJ1-1
CDR3 DNA: TGCGCCAGCAGCCGTCAAACAGGGGGCACTGAAGCTTTCTTT
CDR3 protein: CASSRQTGGTEAFF

V gene: TRBV9
clone size: -
D gene: TRBD2
J gene: TRBJ2-2
CDR3 DNA: TGTGCCAGCAGCGGACCGGGACTAGACACCGGGGAGCTGTTTTTT
CDR3 protein: CASSGPGLDTGELFF

V gene: TRBV6-7
clone size: once
D gene: -
J gene: TRBJ2-4
CDR3 DNA: TGTGCCAGCAGTTACTGTCCCGCGACAGTGACCCCCTCCCTAGCCAAAAACATTCAGTACTTC
CDR3 protein: CASSYCPATVTPSLAKNIQYF

V gene: TRBV19
clone size: -
D gene: -
J gene: TRBJ1-2
CDR3 DNA: TGTGCCAGTAGTCGCGCAGGGACGTATGGCTACACCTTC
CDR3 protein: CASSRAGTYGYTF

V gene: TRBV5-8
clone size: -
D gene: -
J gene: TRBJ1-2
CDR3 DNA: TGTGCCAGCAGCTTGGGCGGTTTCAACTATGGCTACACCTTC
CDR3 protein: CASSLGGFNYGYTF

V gene: TRBV9
clone size: -
D gene: -
J gene: TRBJ1-4
CDR3 DNA: TGTGCCAGCAACCTTCTAGGACAGACTAATGAAAAACTGTTTTTT
CDR3 protein: CASNLLGQTNEKLFF

V gene: TRBV29-1
clone size: -
D gene: TRBD1
J gene: TRBJ1-1
CDR3 DNA: TGCAGCGCTATCGACAGGGGAAACACTGAAGCTTTCTTT
CDR3 protein: CSAIDRGNTEAFF

V gene: TRBV2
clone size: -
D gene: -
J gene: TRBJ1-5
CDR3 DNA: TGTGCCAGCAGCAAGACAATTCAGGGGTATCAGCCCCAGCATTTT
CDR3 protein: CASSKTIQGYQPQHF

V gene: TRBV4-3
clone size: -
D gene: -
J gene: TRBJ2-1
CDR3 DNA: TGCGCCAGCAGCCAAGGGGGTCTAGGCAATGAGCAGTTCTTC
CDR3 protein: CASSQGGLGNEQFF

V gene: TRBV7-2
clone size: -
D gene: -
J gene: TRBJ1-1
CDR3 DNA: TGTGCCAGCAGCTTAGAACAGTATGAACATGGGGCTTTCTTT
CDR3 protein: CASSLEQYEHGAFF

V gene: TRBV19
clone size: -
D gene: -
J gene: TRBJ1-3
CDR3 DNA: TGTGCCAGTAGTATCCCTCTGGCGGGAAGCGGAAACACCATATATTTT
CDR3 protein: CASSIPLAGSGNTIYF

V gene: TRBV5-6
clone size: -
D gene: -
J gene: TRBJ2-5
CDR3 DNA: TGTGCCAGCAGCTCTTCCACGGGACGGATTCAAGAGACCCAGTACTTC
CDR3 protein: CASSSSTGRIQETQYF

V gene: TRBV28
clone size: -
D gene: -
J gene: TRBJ1-1
CDR3 DNA: TGTGCCAGCAGTATCAGAGACCGCACTGAAGCTTTCTTT
CDR3 protein: CASSIRDRTEAFF

V gene: TRBV5-6
clone size: -
D gene: -
J gene: TRBJ1-2
CDR3 DNA: TGTGCCAGCAGCTTGGCGAGCCAGACGATTAACTATGGCTACACCTTC
CDR3 protein: CASSLASQTINYGYTF

V gene: TRBV6-5
clone size: few
D gene: TRBD1
J gene: TRBJ2-5
CDR3 DNA: TGTGCCAGCAGTCCCCGACAGGGGCCCCAAGAGACCCAGTACTTC
CDR3 protein: CASSPRQGPQETQYF

V gene: TRBV5-5
clone size: once
D gene: -
J gene: TRBJ1-4
CDR3 DNA: TGTGCCAGCAGCTGGGCCTCAACTAATGAAAAACTGTTTTTT
CDR3 protein: CASSWASTNEKLFF

V gene: TRBV2
clone size: -
D gene: -
J gene: TRBJ2-1
CDR3 DNA: TGTGCCGATAGCGGTCTCTCCTACAATGAGCAGTTCTTC
CDR3 protein: CADSGLSYNEQFF

V gene: TRBV19
clone size: -
D gene: -
J gene: TRBJ2-1
CDR3 DNA: TGTGCCAGTAGTATTTGGTCAGGTCGGGTGGACAATGAGCAGTTCTTC
CDR3 protein: CASSIWSGRVDNEQFF